Listed below are T cell receptor beta chains from one sample, sequenced in a study of T cells after yellow fever vaccination. TCRdb recomputed calls from the 5' RACE reads with MiXCR, one row per CDR3 protein. Of 200,000 to 300,000 distinct CDR3 sequences listed, approximately 6.7% were seen once; the top ten hold 1.1%. Sequenced here: CD4+ T cells sorted from PBMCs, sampled on the day of the yellow fever booster vaccination. The receptor set was obtained from a man aged 25 to 45 who received the YFV17D yellow fever vaccine. Each CDR3 is given with its conserved first and last residue. The order of the fields is V gene, J gene, CDR3 protein.

V gene: TRBV18; J gene: TRBJ2-7; CDR3 protein: CASSPAILANAYEQYF
V gene: TRBV12-3/TRBV12-4; J gene: TRBJ2-3; CDR3 protein: CASSEPTSGKADTQYF
V gene: TRBV4-3; J gene: TRBJ2-1; CDR3 protein: CASSQEGASGRLRGEQFF
V gene: TRBV7-2; J gene: TRBJ2-1; CDR3 protein: CASSLVAEQFF
V gene: TRBV3-1; J gene: TRBJ2-7; CDR3 protein: CATSSTYEQYF
V gene: TRBV20-1; J gene: TRBJ2-1; CDR3 protein: CSARDGAGREQFF
V gene: TRBV29-1; J gene: TRBJ2-1; CDR3 protein: CSVEVAGVEQFF
V gene: TRBV7-8; J gene: TRBJ2-1; CDR3 protein: CASSTIIWAGGVNEQFF
V gene: TRBV19; J gene: TRBJ2-5; CDR3 protein: CASETGTGKETQYF
V gene: TRBV5-1; J gene: TRBJ2-3; CDR3 protein: CASSLIGSRTDTQYF
V gene: TRBV4-2; J gene: TRBJ2-1; CDR3 protein: CASSQAGGGSYNEQFF
V gene: TRBV10-3; J gene: TRBJ2-7; CDR3 protein: CAISGPRGSGNLKREQYF
V gene: TRBV20-1; J gene: TRBJ2-5; CDR3 protein: CSATWPRNSGSVQETQYF
V gene: TRBV20-1; J gene: TRBJ2-5; CDR3 protein: CSARAGGQGTQYF
V gene: TRBV12-3/TRBV12-4; J gene: TRBJ2-3; CDR3 protein: CASSLAGGLAGGTDTQYF
V gene: TRBV12-3/TRBV12-4; J gene: TRBJ2-7; CDR3 protein: CASGTAYEQYF
V gene: TRBV5-1; J gene: TRBJ2-1; CDR3 protein: CASSSGGSGSYNEQFF
V gene: TRBV7-8; J gene: TRBJ2-7; CDR3 protein: CASSPTRESSYEQYF
V gene: TRBV20-1; J gene: TRBJ2-1; CDR3 protein: CSARVTSGNNEQFF
V gene: TRBV9; J gene: TRBJ1-1; CDR3 protein: CASSTRGNTEAFF
V gene: TRBV20-1; J gene: TRBJ2-1; CDR3 protein: CSASRTPGQNNEQFF
V gene: TRBV6-5; J gene: TRBJ2-1; CDR3 protein: CASSYAMEGGLAGNEQFF
V gene: TRBV20-1; J gene: TRBJ2-3; CDR3 protein: CSARVVGADTQYF
V gene: TRBV6-5; J gene: TRBJ1-3; CDR3 protein: CASSYSVTGNTIYF
V gene: TRBV5-1; J gene: TRBJ2-1; CDR3 protein: CASSSSGASSYNEQFF
V gene: TRBV12-3/TRBV12-4; J gene: TRBJ2-3; CDR3 protein: CASSSDWKDTQYF
V gene: TRBV6-1; J gene: TRBJ1-2; CDR3 protein: CASSPTRRTRAAYGYTF
V gene: TRBV5-1; J gene: TRBJ2-3; CDR3 protein: CASKQGLWTSGGPLPQYF